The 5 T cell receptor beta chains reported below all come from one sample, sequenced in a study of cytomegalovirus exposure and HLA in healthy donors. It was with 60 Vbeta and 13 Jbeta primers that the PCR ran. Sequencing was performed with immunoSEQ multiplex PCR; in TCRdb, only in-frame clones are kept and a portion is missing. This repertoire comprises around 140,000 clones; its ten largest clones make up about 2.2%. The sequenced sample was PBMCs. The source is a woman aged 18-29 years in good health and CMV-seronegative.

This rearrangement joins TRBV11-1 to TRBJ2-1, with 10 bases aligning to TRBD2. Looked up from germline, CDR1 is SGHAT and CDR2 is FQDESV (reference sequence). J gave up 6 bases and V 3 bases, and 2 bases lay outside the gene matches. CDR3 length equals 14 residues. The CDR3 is CASSFSGRFNEQFF. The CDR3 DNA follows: TGTGCCAGCAGCTTTAGCGGGAGGTTCAATGAGCAGTTCTTC.

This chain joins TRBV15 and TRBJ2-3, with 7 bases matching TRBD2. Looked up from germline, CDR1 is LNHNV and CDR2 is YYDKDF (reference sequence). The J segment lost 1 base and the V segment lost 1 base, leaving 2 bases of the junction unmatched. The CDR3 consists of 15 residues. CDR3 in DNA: TGTGCCACCAGCAGAGTGGGAGGGGGCACAGATACGCAGTATTTT. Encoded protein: CATSRVGGGTDTQYF. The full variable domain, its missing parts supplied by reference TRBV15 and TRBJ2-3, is DAMVIQNPRYQVTQFGKPVTLSCSQTLNHNVMYWYQQKSSQAPKLLFHYYDKDFNNEADTPDNFQSRRPNTSFCFLDIRSPGLGDTAMYLCATSRVGGGTDTQYFGPGTRLTVL.

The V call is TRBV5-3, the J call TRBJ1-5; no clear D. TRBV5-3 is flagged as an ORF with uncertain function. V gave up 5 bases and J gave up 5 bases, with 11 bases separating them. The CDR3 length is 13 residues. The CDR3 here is CARSLPRDQPQHF. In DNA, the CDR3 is TGTGCCAGAAGTTTACCTAGAGATCAGCCCCAGCATTTT.

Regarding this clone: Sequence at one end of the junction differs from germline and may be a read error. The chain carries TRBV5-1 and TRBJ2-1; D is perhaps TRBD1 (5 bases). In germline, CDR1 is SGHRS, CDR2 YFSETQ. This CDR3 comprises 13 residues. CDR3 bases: TGCGCCAGCAGCTTGGGGCAGGGTGTCATTCAGGTCTTC. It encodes CASSLGQGVIQVF.

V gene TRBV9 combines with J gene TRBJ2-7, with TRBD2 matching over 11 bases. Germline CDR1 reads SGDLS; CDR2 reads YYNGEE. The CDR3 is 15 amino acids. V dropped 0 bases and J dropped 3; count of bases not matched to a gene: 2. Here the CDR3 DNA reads TGTGCCAGCAGCGTAGAGGGGACTAGCGGCTACGAGCAGTACTTC. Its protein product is CASSVEGTSGYEQYF.